These 2 T cell receptor beta chains were all obtained from the same sample, sequenced in a study of blood T cells in healthy people across ages. Alongside a J-beta primer mix, a sample-barcoded 5' primer served in a second PCR lasting about 7 to 11 cycles. Via MiXCR, TCRdb re-called the 5' RACE reads, giving one row per CDR3 protein. The sample contains approximately 290,000 distinct CDR3 sequences, roughly 27% of which appear only once. Sequencing used blood. The receptor source for this set is a woman aged 70-85 years in good health.

Many counts were recorded for this clonotype. The junction departs from the called germline gene at one end, perhaps through a read error. The chain recombines TRBV29-1 with TRBJ2-5; D is possibly TRBD1 (5 bases). Looked up from germline, CDR1 is SQVTM and CDR2 is ANQGSEA. There are 11 residues in the CDR3. The CDR3 nucleotides are TGCAGCGTTGAAGAAGGACACCCACCCTCCTTC. Translating gives CSVEEGHPPSF.

The J gene is TRBJ2-2, the V gene TRBV11-2; 8 nucleotides align to TRBD1. Germline V CDR1 and CDR2: SGHAT, FQNNGV. CDR3 length equals 16 residues. The J segment lost 6 bases and the V segment lost 5 bases, leaving 11 bases of the junction unmatched. DNA for the CDR3: TGTGCCAGCAGCCTAAGCGGCAGGGGGCTCGCCGGGGAGCTGTTTTTT. Its translation is CASSLSGRGLAGELFF.